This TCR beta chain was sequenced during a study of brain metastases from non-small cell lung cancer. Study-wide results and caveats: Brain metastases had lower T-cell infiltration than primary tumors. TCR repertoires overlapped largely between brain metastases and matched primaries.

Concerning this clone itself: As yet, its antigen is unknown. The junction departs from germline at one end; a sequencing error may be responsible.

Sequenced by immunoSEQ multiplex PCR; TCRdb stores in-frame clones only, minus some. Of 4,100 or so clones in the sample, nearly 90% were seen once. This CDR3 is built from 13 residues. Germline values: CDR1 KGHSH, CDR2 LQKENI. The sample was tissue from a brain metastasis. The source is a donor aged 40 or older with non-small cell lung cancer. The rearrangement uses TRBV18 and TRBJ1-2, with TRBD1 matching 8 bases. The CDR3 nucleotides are TGTGCCAGCTCACGGACAGGGAGCTATGGCTACACTTTC. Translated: CASSRTGSYGYTF.